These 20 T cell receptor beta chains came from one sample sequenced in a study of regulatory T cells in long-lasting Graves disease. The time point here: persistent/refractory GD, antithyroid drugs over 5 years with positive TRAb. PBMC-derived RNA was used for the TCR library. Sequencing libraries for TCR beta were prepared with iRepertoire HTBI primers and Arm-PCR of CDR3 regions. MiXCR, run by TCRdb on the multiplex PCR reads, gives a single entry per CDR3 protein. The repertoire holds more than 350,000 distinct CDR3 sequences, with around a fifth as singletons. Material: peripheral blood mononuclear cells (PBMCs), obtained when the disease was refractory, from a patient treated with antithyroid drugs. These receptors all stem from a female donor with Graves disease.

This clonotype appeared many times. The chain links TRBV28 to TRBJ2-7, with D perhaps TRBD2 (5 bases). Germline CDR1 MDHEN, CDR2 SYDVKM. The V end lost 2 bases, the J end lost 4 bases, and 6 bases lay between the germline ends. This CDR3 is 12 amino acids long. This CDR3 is CASSLGEYEQYF. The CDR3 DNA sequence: TGTGCCAGCAGTTTAGGGGAGTACGAGCAGTACTTC. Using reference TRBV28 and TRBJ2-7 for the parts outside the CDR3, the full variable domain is DVKVTQSSRYLVKRTGEKVFLECVQDMDHENMFWYRQDPGLGLRLIYFSYDVKMKEKGDIPEGYSVSREKKERFSLILESASTNQTSMYLCASSLGEYEQYFGPGTRLTVT.

The DNA of the CDR3 is TGCGCCAGCAGCTTGGAAACAGGGGTTCACGAGCAGTACTTC. Amino acids: CASSLETGVHEQYF. The rearrangement joins TRBV5-1 to TRBJ2-7; 7 bases are a match to TRBD1. The CDR3 totals 14 residues. With V trimmed by 0 bases and J by 5 bases, 5 bases remained unmatched. Germline values: CDR1 SGHRS, CDR2 YFSETQ. Based on the CDR3 plus reference TRBV5-1 and TRBJ2-7, the full variable domain is KAGVTQTPRYLIKTRGQQVTLSCSPISGHRSVSWYQQTPGQGLQFLFEYFSETQRNKGNFPGRFSGRQFSNSRSEMNVSTLELGDSALYLCASSLETGVHEQYFGPGTRLTVT.

This CDR3 is CASSLSDGTSGVGEQYF. The CDR3 nucleotides read TGTGCCAGCAGTTTATCGGACGGGACTAGCGGGGTCGGCGAGCAGTACTTC. V and J are TRBV27 and TRBJ2-7; 13 bases agree with TRBD2. The junction had 8 bases not matched to a gene; V was cut back by 0 bases and J by 6 bases. The CDR3 contains 17 residues. Germline-derived CDR1 and CDR2 are MNHEY and SMNVEV (reference sequence).

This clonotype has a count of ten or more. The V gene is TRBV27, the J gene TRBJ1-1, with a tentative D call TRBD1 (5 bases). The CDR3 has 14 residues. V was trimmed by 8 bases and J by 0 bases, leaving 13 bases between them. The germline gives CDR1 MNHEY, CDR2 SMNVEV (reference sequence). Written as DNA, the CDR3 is TGTGCCAGCGGCTCGGGGCGTATGAACACTGAAGCTTTCTTT. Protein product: CASGSGRMNTEAFF.

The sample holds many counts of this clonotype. The CDR3 protein is CASSPDRISGNTIYF. CDR3 DNA sequence: TGTGCCAGCAGCCCCGACAGGATCTCTGGAAACACCATATATTTT. This chain links TRBV28 with TRBJ1-3; D might be TRBD1 (6 bases). V was trimmed by 6 bases and J by 0 bases, leaving 12 bases between them. CDR3 length equals 15 residues. The germline V gene has CDR1 MDHEN and CDR2 SYDVKM.

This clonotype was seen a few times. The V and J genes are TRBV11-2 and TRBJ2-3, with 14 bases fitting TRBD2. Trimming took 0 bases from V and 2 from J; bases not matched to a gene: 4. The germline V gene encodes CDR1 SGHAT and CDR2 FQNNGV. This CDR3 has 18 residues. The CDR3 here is CASSLEGLAGVSTDTQYF. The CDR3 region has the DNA TGTGCCAGCAGCTTAGAGGGACTAGCGGGAGTGTCCACAGATACGCAGTATTTT.

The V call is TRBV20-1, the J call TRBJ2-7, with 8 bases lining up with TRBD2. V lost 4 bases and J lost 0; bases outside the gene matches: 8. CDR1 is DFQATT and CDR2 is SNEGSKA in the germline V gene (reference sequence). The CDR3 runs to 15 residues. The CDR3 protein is CSAISGTRNSYEQYF. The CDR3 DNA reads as TGCAGTGCTATATCCGGGACTAGAAACTCCTACGAGCAGTACTTC.

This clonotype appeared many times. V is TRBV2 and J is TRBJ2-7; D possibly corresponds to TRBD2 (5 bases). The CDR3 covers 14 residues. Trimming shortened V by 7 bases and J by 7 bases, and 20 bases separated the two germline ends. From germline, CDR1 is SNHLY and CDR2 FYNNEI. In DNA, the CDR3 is TGTGCCAGCAACGAGAGGCGGGTCCCCCTGGAGCAGTACTTC. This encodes CASNERRVPLEQYF.

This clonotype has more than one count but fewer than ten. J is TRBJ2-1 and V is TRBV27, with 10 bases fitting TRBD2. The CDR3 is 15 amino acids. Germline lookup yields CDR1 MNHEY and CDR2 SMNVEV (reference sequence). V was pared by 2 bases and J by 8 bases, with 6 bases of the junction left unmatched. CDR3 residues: CASSLGTSVRHEQFF. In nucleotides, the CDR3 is TGTGCCAGCAGTTTAGGGACTAGCGTCCGGCATGAGCAGTTCTTC.

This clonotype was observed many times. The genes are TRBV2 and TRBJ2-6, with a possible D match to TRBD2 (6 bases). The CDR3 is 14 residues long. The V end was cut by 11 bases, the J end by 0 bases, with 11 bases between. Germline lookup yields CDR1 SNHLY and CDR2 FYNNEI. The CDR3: CAGAGSSGANVLTF. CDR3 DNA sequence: TGTGCCGGGGCCGGGAGCTCTGGGGCCAACGTCCTGACTTTC.

CDR3 loop: CASRTGGQETQYF. DNA for the CDR3: TGTGCCAGTAGGACAGGGGGCCAAGAGACCCAGTACTTC. The V and J genes are TRBV19 and TRBJ2-5; 9 bases agree with TRBD1. Germline V lookup: CDR1 LNHDA, CDR2 SQIVND (reference sequence). The CDR3 sequence is 13 residues long. V lost 6 bases and J lost 1; bases outside the gene matches: 0. The variable domain in full, completed from reference TRBV19 and TRBJ2-5, reads DGGITQSPKYLFRKEGQNVTLSCEQNLNHDAMYWYRQDPGQGLRLIYYSQIVNDFQKGDIAEGYSVSREKKESFPLTVTSAQKNPTAFYLCASRTGGQETQYFGPGTRLLVL.

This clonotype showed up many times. The CDR3 nucleotides read TGTGCCAGCAGTTACTACAGGGGGTTTCGGCCCCAGCATTTT. Its protein is CASSYYRGFRPQHF. The rearrangement joins TRBV6-5 to TRBJ1-5; TRBD1 aligns across 8 bases. V shed 1 base and J 9 bases; nucleotides not matched to a gene: 5. The CDR3 runs to 14 residues. Germline loops: CDR1 MNHEY, CDR2 SVGAGI.

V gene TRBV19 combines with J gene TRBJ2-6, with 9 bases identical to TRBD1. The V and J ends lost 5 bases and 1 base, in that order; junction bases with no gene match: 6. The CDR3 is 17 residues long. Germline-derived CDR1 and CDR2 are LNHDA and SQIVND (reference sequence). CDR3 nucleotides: TGTGCCAGTAGTCTCGACAGGGGGAGTTCTGGGGCCAACGTCCTGACTTTC. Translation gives CASSLDRGSSGANVLTF.

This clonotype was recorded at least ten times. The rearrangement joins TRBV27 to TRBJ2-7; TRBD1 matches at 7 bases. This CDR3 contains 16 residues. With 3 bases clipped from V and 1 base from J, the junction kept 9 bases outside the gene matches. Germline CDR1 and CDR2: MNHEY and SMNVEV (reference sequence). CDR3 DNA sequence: TGTGCCAGCAGTTTTTCGACAGGGCCGAAATCCTACGAGCAGTACTTC. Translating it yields CASSFSTGPKSYEQYF.

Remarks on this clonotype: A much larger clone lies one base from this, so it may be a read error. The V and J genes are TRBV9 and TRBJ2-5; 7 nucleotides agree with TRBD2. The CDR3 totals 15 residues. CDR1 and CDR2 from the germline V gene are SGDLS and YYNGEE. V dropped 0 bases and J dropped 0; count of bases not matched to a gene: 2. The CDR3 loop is CASSVGAGDQETQYF. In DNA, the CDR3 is TGTGCCAGCAGCGTAGGGGCGGGGGACCAAGAGACCCAGTACTTC.

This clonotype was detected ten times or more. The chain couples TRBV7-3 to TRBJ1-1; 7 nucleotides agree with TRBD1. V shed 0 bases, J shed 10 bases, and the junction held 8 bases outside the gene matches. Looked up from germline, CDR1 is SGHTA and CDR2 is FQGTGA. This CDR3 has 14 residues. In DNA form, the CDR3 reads TGTGCCAGCAGCTTAACGGGTGCAGGGGGGACAGCTTTCTTT. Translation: CASSLTGAGGTAFF. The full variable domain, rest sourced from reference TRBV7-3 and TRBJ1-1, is GAGVSQTPSNKVTEKGKYVELRCDPISGHTALYWYRQSLGQGPEFLIYFQGTGAADDSGLPNDRFFAVRPEGSVSTLKIQRTERGDSAVYLCASSLTGAGGTAFFGQGTRLTVV.

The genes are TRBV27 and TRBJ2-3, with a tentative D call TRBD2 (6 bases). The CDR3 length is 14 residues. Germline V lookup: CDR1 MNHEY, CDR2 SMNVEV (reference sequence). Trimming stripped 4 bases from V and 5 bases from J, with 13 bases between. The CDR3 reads CASSWSGVLDTQYF. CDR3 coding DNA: TGTGCCAGCAGTTGGTCGGGAGTGCTAGATACGCAGTATTTT.

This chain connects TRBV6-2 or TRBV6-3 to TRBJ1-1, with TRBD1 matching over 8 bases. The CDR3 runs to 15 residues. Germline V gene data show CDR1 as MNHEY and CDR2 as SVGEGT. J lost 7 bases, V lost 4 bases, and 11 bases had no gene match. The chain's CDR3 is CASSSDRGIGGEAFF. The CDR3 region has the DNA TGTGCCAGCAGTTCAGACAGGGGAATCGGGGGTGAAGCTTTCTTT.

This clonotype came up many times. In DNA, the CDR3 is TGTGCCAGCAGCTTAGTGGTCAGGGTGGAGACCCAGTACTTC. It yields the protein CASSLVVRVETQYF. The chain carries TRBV11-2 and TRBJ2-5, with D tentatively TRBD1 (5 bases). CDR1 and CDR2 (germline): SGHAT, FQNNGV. Trimming left V 1 base short and J 5 bases short, with 11 bases between. CDR3 length equals 14 residues.

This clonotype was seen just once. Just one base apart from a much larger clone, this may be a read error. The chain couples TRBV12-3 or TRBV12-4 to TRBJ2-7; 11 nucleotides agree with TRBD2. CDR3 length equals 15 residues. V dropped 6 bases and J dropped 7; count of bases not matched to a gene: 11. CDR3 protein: CASSHLAGGNNEQYF. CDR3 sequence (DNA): TGTGCCAGCAGCCATCTAGCGGGAGGAAACAATGAGCAGTACTTC.